This T cell receptor beta chain derives from a study of cytomegalovirus exposure and HLA in healthy donors. The germline CDR1 and CDR2 sequences are SGHRS and YFSETQ. The CDR3 consists of 13 residues. V shed 4 bases, J shed 7 bases, and the junction held 7 bases outside the gene matches. The PCR contained 60 Vbeta and 13 Jbeta primers. Measured with immunoSEQ multiplex PCR; TCRdb has only the in-frame clones, and not every one. This table has over 150,000 clones, around 79% appearing once. The sequencing input was PBMCs. This receptor was taken from a man between 35 and 55 years old in good health and CMV-seronegative. This sequence joins TRBV5-1 and TRBJ2-7, with TRBD1 identical over 8 bases. The CDR3 sequence is CASSMRQGWEQYF. CDR3 sequence (DNA): TGCGCCAGCAGCATGAGACAGGGGTGGGAGCAGTACTTC. Drawing the rest from reference TRBV5-1 and TRBJ2-7, the complete variable domain is KAGVTQTPRYLIKTRGQQVTLSCSPISGHRSVSWYQQTPGQGLQFLFEYFSETQRNKGNFPGRFSGRQFSNSRSEMNVSTLELGDSALYLCASSMRQGWEQYFGPGTRLTVT.